This entry is about one T cell receptor (beta chain). The data were taken from a study of blood T cell repertoires in COVID-19. The wider study: The United States, Italy and Spain were the sources of the acute and convalescent COVID-19 samples. PBMCs, B-cell-depleted T cells, or T cells were the source of the cDNA or gDNA that made up the material.

CDR3 length: 14 residues. V was pared by 2 bases and J by 7 bases, with 9 bases between. Germline values: CDR1 KGHSH, CDR2 LQKENI. How the authors handled the data: Amplifying reference gene primers gave estimates of nucleated cell counts. Sequencing was performed with immunoSEQ multiplex PCR; in TCRdb, only in-frame clones are kept and a portion is missing. V and J calls plus clone size are reproduced from that table; the DNA served to infer D and trimming. The table has 150,000 to 190,000 clones, about 79% seen once. The sequencing sample was made of peripheral blood. This clonotype originated in a woman between 45 and 65 years old with acute or convalescent COVID-19. This chain connects TRBV18 to TRBJ1-6; TRBD1 might be the D (6 bases). CDR3 nucleotides: TGTGCCAGCTCACCAGGGACAAGGAATTCACCCCTCCACTTT. It yields the protein CASSPGTRNSPLHF.